The text below deals with one T cell receptor (beta chain). This clone's antigen is unknown. The sample holds no much larger clone one base away, and base qualities are not on file. There are 11 amino acids in the CDR3, from cysteine to phenylalanine inclusive. Of all the DNA, just the CDR3 is kept, 33 bases in frame from base 1. Based on the germline V gene, the CDR1 and CDR2 sequences are MNHNS and SASEGT. Trimming takes 7 bases from V and 2 bases from J, and the germline ends sit 5 bases apart. The data were taken from a study of cytomegalovirus exposure and HLA in healthy donors (dated by TCRdb to about 2017). Regarding the study in general: An earlier analysis of fewer than 750 of the donors reported around 280 Gb of sequence data and 95 million to 130 million unique TCR beta sequences obtained from about 170 million T cells. About 280 gigabases of sequencing data and roughly 90 million unique TCR sequences were included in an early release covering several hundred HLA-typed donors. Of the approximately 400 genotyped donors, 80% to 90% were placed in the genetic ancestry cluster associated with self-reported Caucasian donors. The study aimed to test whether signatures of past pathogen exposure could be identified by cataloging public T cell receptors. The study profiled the T cell repertoires of 500 to 800 subjects by immunosequencing and related them to cytomegalovirus serostatus. A separate validation cohort of about 110 different subjects was used in addition to the approximately 670-subject first cohort. To predict cytomegalovirus infection status, the study brought together high-throughput TCR immunosequencing, statistical association of individual TCRs with disease status, and machine learning. A later analysis re-examined previously published TCR beta repertoires from 600 to 700 donors and added high-resolution HLA genotyping to investigate patterns of TCR occurrence. In the later analysis, no new phenotypic data were used to find candidate immune exposures; instead, reliance was placed on TCR beta sequences and their occurrence across donors. To decide whether each TCR beta V gene segment behaved as functional or pseudogenic, an earlier analysis of some 600 of the donors relied on high-throughput TCR beta sequencing. Donor age, sex, ethnicity and CMV serostatus were collected together with the repertoire data. Genome-wide SNP genotypes for about 65% of the roughly 670 donors were used in a later genetic analysis, which treated that subset as a discovery cohort. All discovery cohort repertoires had been generated using a single sequencing platform. Both class I and class II loci were covered by HLA typing, at four-digit resolution. The number of donors typed differed by locus, with 629-630 for A, B, C, DRB1 and DQB1, around 560 for DQA1, under 610 for DPA1, and roughly 450 for DPB1. Roughly 5 DR-DQ haplotypes were handled as single units for association and clustering because linkage in the cohort was strong. On average, around 240,000 unique TCR beta nucleotide sequences were sequenced per donor among 398 genotyped donors of the cohort, with roughly 20% of those sequences being non-productive. The full study reports these points: According to a later analysis, parvovirus B19, influenza, CMV and Epstein-Barr virus appeared linked to several top co-occurrence clusters. Correlated functional status among segregating V segments might reflect linkage disequilibrium, but an unknown experimental factor could not be ruled out. In vitro tests confirmed that a few of the cytomegalovirus-associated TCR beta chains recognize cytomegalovirus antigens. V-gene and J-gene trimming of TCR beta chains was associated with a missense DCLRE1C variant in a later genetic analysis, and the association was replicated in an independent cohort. A group of highly shared sequence variants was considered likely to be a technical artifact of the sequencing pipeline. The classifier was reported to diagnose cytomegalovirus status with high specificity and sensitivity in both the original and validation cohorts. The study gave a list of some 150 TCR beta chains associated with cytomegalovirus. In a later analysis, HLA-associated TCR beta chains were found to be more clonally expanded and to have lower generation probabilities than equally common non-associated chains. A later genetic analysis reported fewer N-insertions in productive TCRs among donors in an Asian-associated ancestry cluster than the roughly 700-donor mean. Some 15 rarely observed V segments, including chromosome 9 orphons, were excluded from the earlier analysis of some 590 of the donors because counts were too low. The 87-base-pair reads could not distinguish some IMGT-functional V segments, including TRBV6-2 and TRBV6-3, so those segments were excluded. A further reported finding was that TCR beta sequences accurately predicted the HLA-A and HLA-B alleles for most subjects in the first cohort. Sequencing depth was assumed to be roughly uniform across donors in the presence/absence analyses, though that assumption may not hold. Only TCR beta chains were sequenced in this cohort, and the absence of alpha or paired-chain data limited detectable features. It was suggested by the authors that the approach could potentially be generalized to other disease states and immunological phenotypes. In an earlier analysis of approximately 590 of the donors, most TCR beta V segments appeared in productive rearrangements about 87% or about 30% of the time, broadly matching IMGT annotations. In a later analysis, most CMV-associated TCR beta chains were found to appear HLA-restricted, with HLA associations seemingly driven largely by CMV exposure. A later analysis associated 15,000 or so TCR beta sequences with specific HLA alleles at a false discovery rate of 0.05. Immune exposure information for the cohort was limited to CMV serostatus. While some public TCRs were present in many individuals, most TCR sequences turned up only very rarely across donors. Strong co-occurrence of HLA alleles, especially DR and DQ, made assigning TCR associations to individual alleles difficult. In a later analysis, the rate of TCR association differed among HLA loci, with DRB1 alleles having the most associated TCRs and HLA-C alleles having the fewest. HLA typing was unavailable for some donors at each locus, so association tests used only the typed subset.

Library construction relied on the immunoSEQ multiplex PCR assay. For the multiplex PCR, a mixture combining 60 forward primers for TCR Vbeta segments and 13 reverse primers for TCR Jbeta segments was used. Amplification of the CDR3 region of rearranged TCR beta genes was performed with a multiplex PCR assay on genomic DNA. Amplified TCR beta libraries were sequenced as 87-base-pair reads on the Illumina HiSeq System. Turning to the authors' computational methods: A later analysis counted about 80 million unique TCR beta chains across the approximately 700 repertoires, and some 12 million of these chains were shared by at least two donors. To remove PCR and sequencing errors, raw reads were error-corrected and collapsed into unique sequences using a nearest-neighbor algorithm that merged closely related sequences. CDR3 sequences were aligned to IMGT reference sequences to assign V, D and J gene segments. For a sequence to be retained, at least a six-nucleotide match to both a V gene segment and a J gene segment was required. A rearrangement was called productive if the CDR3 had no stop codons and remained in frame with V and J, and every other rearrangement was called non-productive. Following IMGT convention, CDR3 was defined as the stretch from the second conserved V-encoded cysteine up to the conserved J-encoded phenylalanine. The earlier analysis of around 640 of the donors excluded sequences that lacked an unambiguous match to a single V gene segment. An earlier analysis of 450 to 650 of the donors called V segments functional above 56.7% productive rearrangements and segregating when the between-donor standard deviation exceeded 5%. A statistical classification framework was developed to diagnose cytomegalovirus status using the catalog of TCR beta chain sequences. V and J gene assignment, in a later analysis, came from comparing TCR nucleotide sequences with IMGT/GENE-DB human TR gene sequences. The TCRdist pipeline was used in a later analysis to assign CDR3 sequences and most-parsimonious VDJ recombination scenarios. In a later analysis, every TCR beta chain was defined by the combination of its CDR3 amino acid sequence and its V-gene family, and reads without a unique V-gene family were dropped. As a way to deal with suspected cross-contamination and a sequencing artifact, a later analysis dropped under 600 nucleotide sequences that were highly shared and had low generation probability. For each public chain, a later analysis derived a clonal expansion index from normalized ranks of inferred template counts within each repertoire. Generation probabilities in a later analysis came from a VDJ recombination model fitted to out-of-frame rearrangements, and those results were checked against IGoR. A later analysis scored TCR-TCR, TCR-HLA and TCR-CMV co-occurrence with hypergeometric tests, applying a repertoire-size bias correction to TCR pairs. To estimate false discovery rates, a later analysis permuted the HLA or CMV assignments 20 times. In a later analysis, co-occurring TCRs were grouped with DBSCAN, and TCRdist sequence similarity was added when clustering was performed within HLA-allele-positive subsets. Co-occurrence clustering excluded repertoires with fewer than 30,000 or more than 120,000 public chains, plus five with anomalous nucleotide sharing. The table was pulled from immuneACCESS by TCRdb, which kept in-frame rearrangements only. Such tables lose some clones; where checked, under half of the loss comes from unresolved V genes, and the rest has no known cause. V, J and clone size are taken as reported in that table, and D and trimming were inferred from the DNA itself. The sample table holds about 130,000 clones, of which 65% to 75% were seen once. In total, the top ten clones hold around 5.5% of the sample.

The cohort comprised 666 healthy bone marrow donors. All cohort members were sampled while nominally healthy, although unrecorded immune exposures were likely present. The donor was CMV seropositive and was included in the group of almost 300 seropositive cohort members. Each donor provided a peripheral blood sample, and peripheral blood mononuclear cells were used for TCR beta sequencing. Genomic DNA extraction from the blood cell samples was performed with the Qiagen DNeasy Blood Extraction Kit. Sequencing was done on a sample of PBMCs. The sequence derives from a woman between 50 and 59 years old in good health and CMV-seropositive. The chain uses TRBV6-1 and TRBJ2-5, with no confident D gene call. In nucleotides, the sequence is TGTGCCAGCACCCAGCAAGAGACCCAGTACTTC. This codes for CASTQQETQYF.